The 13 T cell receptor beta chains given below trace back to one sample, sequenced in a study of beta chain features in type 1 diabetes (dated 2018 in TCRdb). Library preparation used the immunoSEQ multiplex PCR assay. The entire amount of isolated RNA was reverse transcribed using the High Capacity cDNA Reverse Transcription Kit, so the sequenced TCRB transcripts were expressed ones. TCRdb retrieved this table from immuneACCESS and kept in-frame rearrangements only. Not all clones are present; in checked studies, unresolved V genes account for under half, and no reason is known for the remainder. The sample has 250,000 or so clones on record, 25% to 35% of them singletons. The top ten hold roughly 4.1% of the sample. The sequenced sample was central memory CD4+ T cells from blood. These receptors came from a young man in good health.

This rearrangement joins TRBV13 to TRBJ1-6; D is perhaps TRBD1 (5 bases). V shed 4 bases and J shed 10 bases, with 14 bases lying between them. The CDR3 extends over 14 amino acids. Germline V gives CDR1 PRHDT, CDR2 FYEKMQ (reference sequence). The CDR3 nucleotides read TGTGCCAGCAGCTCCCGGGACGTTGGATCACCCCTCCACTTT. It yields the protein CASSSRDVGSPLHF.

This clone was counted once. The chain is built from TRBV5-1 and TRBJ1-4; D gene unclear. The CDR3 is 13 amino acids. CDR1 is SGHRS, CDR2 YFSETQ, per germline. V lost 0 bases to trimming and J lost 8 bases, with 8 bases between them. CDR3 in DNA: TGCGCCAGCAGCTTGGGAGCTACCGAAAAACTGTTTTTT. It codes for CASSLGATEKLFF.

The CDR3 here is CASSLEGYYTF. In DNA form, the CDR3 reads TGTGCCAGCAGCTTAGAGGGATACTACACCTTC. This sequence joins TRBV7-9 and TRBJ1-2; D gene ambiguous. Germline CDR1 is SEHNR and CDR2 is FQNEAQ (reference sequence). V was pared by 1 base and J by 10 bases, with 7 bases between. The CDR3 length is 11 residues.

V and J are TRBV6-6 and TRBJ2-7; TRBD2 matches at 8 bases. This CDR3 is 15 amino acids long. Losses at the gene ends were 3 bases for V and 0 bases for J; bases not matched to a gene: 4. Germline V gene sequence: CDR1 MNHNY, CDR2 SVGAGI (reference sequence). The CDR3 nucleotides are TGTGCCAGCAGTTATTCGGCGGGAGGCTCCTACGAGCAGTACTTC. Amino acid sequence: CASSYSAGGSYEQYF.

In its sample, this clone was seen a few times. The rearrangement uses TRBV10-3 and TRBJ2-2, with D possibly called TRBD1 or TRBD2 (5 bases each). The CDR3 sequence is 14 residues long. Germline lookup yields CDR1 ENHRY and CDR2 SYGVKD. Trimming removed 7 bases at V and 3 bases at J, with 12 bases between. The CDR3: CAITREQDTGELFF. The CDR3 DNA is TGTGCCATCACCAGGGAGCAAGACACCGGGGAGCTGTTTTTT.

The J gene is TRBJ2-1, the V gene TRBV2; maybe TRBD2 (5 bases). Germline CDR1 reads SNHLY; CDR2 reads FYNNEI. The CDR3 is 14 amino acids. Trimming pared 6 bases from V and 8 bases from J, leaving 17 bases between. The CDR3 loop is CASRETTSSYEQFF. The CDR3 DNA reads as TGTGCCAGCAGGGAGACCACTAGTTCCTATGAGCAGTTCTTC.

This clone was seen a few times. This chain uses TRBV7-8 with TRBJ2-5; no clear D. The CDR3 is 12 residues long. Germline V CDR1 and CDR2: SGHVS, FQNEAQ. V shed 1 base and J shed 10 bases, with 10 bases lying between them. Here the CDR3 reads CASSLVDRVQYF. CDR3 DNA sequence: TGTGCCAGCAGCTTAGTGGACCGTGTCCAGTACTTC.

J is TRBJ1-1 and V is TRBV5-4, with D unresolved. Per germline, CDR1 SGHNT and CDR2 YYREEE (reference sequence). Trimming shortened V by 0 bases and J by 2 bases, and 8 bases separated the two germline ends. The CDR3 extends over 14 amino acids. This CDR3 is CASSLAKRNTEAFF. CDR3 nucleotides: TGTGCCAGCAGCTTGGCCAAGCGAAACACTGAAGCTTTCTTT. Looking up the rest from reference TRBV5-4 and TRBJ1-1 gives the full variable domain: ETGVTQSPTHLIKTRGQQVTLRCSSQSGHNTVSWYQQALGQGPQFIFQYYREEENGRGNFPPRFSGLQFPNYSSELNVNALELDDSALYLCASSLAKRNTEAFFGQGTRLTVV.

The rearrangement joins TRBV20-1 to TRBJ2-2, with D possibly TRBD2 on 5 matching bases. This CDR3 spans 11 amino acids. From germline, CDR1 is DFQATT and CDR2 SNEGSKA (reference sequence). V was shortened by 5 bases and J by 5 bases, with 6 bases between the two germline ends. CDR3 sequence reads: CSAERTGELFF. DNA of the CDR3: TGCAGTGCTGAGCGGACCGGGGAGCTGTTTTTT.

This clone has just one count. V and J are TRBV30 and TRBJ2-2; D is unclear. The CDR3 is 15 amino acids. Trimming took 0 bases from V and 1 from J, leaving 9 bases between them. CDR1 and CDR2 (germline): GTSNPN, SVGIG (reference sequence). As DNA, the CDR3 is TGTGCCTGGAGTGTAAAGGGCCGGAACACCGGGGAGCTGTTTTTT. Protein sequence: CAWSVKGRNTGELFF.

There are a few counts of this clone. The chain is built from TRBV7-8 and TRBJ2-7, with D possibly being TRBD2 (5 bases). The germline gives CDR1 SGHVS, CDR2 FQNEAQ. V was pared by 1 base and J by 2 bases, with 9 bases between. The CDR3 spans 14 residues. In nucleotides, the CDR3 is TGTGCCAGCAGCTTAGGTCTAGCCGCCTACGAGCAGTACTTC. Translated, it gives CASSLGLAAYEQYF.

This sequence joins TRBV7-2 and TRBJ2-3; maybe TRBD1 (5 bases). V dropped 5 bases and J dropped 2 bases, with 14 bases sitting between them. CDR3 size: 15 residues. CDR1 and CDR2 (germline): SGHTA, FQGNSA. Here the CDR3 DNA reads TGTGCCAGCAGCCTTGACAGCCGTAACACAGATACGCAGTATTTT. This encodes CASSLDSRNTDTQYF.

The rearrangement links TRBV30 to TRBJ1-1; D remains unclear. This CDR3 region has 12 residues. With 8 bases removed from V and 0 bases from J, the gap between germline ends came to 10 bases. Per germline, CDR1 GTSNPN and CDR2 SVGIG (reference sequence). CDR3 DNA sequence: TGTGCCATAGGACGGATGAACACTGAAGCTTTCTTT. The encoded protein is CAIGRMNTEAFF. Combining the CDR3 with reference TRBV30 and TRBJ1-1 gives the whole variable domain SQTIHQWPATLVQPVGSPLSLECTVEGTSNPNLYWYRQAAGRGLQLLFYSVGIGQISSEVPQNLSASRPQDRQFILSSKKLLLSDSGFYLCAIGRMNTEAFFGQGTRLTVV.